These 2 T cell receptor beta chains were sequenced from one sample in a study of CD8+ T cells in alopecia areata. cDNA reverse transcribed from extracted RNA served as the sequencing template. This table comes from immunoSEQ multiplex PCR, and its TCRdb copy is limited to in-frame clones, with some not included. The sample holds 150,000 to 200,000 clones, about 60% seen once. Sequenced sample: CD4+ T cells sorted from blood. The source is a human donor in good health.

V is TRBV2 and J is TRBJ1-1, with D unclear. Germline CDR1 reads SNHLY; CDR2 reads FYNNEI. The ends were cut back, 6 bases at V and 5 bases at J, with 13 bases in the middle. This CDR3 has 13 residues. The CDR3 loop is CASRWEVRTEAFF. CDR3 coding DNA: TGTGCCAGCAGATGGGAAGTCAGGACTGAAGCTTTCTTT.

CDR3 region: CASSSGSGRGNGQPQHF. CDR3 nucleotides: TGTGCCAGCAGCTCTGGGTCAGGGCGGGGGAACGGGCAGCCCCAGCATTTT. The chain is built from TRBV7-6 and TRBJ1-5; tentative D call: TRBD1 (5 bases). The V end was cut by 4 bases, the J end by 7 bases, with 23 bases between. The germline V gene has CDR1 SGHVS and CDR2 FNYEAQ. CDR3 length equals 17 residues.